The rows below give T cell receptor beta chains drawn from one sample of a study of blood T cell repertoires in COVID-19. The data were produced by immunoSEQ multiplex PCR, yet TCRdb's version contains in-frame clones alone and is incomplete. The table lists under 350,000 clones, 86% of them singletons. Sequences were obtained from PBMCs or T cells enriched from blood (not recorded which). These receptor sequences come from a young man who had recovered from COVID-19. Both conserved end residues are part of each CDR3. The D gene is left open where the match is weak. Rows give clone size only sometimes, using once, few, many, or a class for an expanded clone.

abundance	d_gene	v_gene	j_gene	CDR3aa	CDR3nt
once	TRBD1	TRBV6-5	TRBJ1-5	CASRPGTGGNQPQHF	TGTGCCAGCAGGCCCGGGACAGGGGGTAATCAGCCCCAGCATTTT
-	-	TRBV11-3	TRBJ1-1	CASSHYLDSLGAFF	TGTGCCAGCAGCCATTACTTGGACAGTCTGGGTGCTTTCTTT
-	-	TRBV19	TRBJ1-3	CASSLTGYLDTIYF	TGTGCCAGTAGTCTTACAGGGTACCTAGACACCATATATTTT
few	-	TRBV4-1	TRBJ1-4	CASSQEVGGGEKLFF	TGCGCCAGCAGCCAAGAAGTCGGGGGAGGCGAAAAACTGTTTTTT
-	-	TRBV7-7	TRBJ2-2	CASSKGVAAAFNTGELFF	TGTGCTAGCAGCAAGGGAGTGGCAGCGGCCTTCAACACCGGGGAGCTGTTTTTT
-	TRBD1	TRBV4-1	TRBJ2-3	CASSQLRDRGVLNTQYF	TGCGCCAGCAGCCAACTTAGGGACAGGGGAGTTCTAAATACGCAGTATTTT
-	TRBD1	TRBV5-5	TRBJ1-4	CASSGQAATNEKLFF	TGTGCCAGCAGTGGACAGGCTGCAACTAATGAAAAACTGTTTTTT
few	-	TRBV18	TRBJ1-3	CASSPSGGGNTIYF	TGTGCCAGCTCCCCGTCGGGGGGTGGAAACACCATATATTTT
once	-	TRBV7-9	TRBJ2-2	CASSQTGNTGELFF	TGTGCCAGCAGCCAGACGGGGAACACCGGGGAGCTGTTTTTT
-	TRBD2	TRBV3-1/TRBV3-2	TRBJ2-2	CASSLRTSGNTGELFF	TGTGCCAGCAGCCTTCGGACTAGCGGAAACACCGGGGAGCTGTTTTTT
-	TRBD1	TRBV5-6	TRBJ2-7	CASSPRDRHSYEQYF	TGTGCCAGCAGCCCCCGGGACAGACACAGCTACGAGCAGTACTTC
once	-	TRBV9	TRBJ1-6	CASSVGMDPLSSYNSPLHF	TGTGCCAGCAGCGTCGGGATGGACCCGTTGAGCTCCTATAATTCACCCCTCCACTTT
-	TRBD1	TRBV28	TRBJ1-2	CASSLGQFHYGYTF	TGTGCCAGCAGTTTGGGACAGTTTCACTATGGCTACACCTTC
-	-	TRBV25-1	TRBJ2-7	CASSVAQGSYEQYF	TGTGCCAGCAGTGTGGCACAGGGAAGCTACGAGCAGTACTTC
-	TRBD1	TRBV11-3	TRBJ1-1	CASSLDLWTGGVTEAFF	TGTGCCAGCAGCTTAGACCTGTGGACAGGGGGTGTAACTGAAGCTTTCTTT
-	TRBD1	TRBV29-1	TRBJ1-2	CSVGGTGNYGYTF	TGCAGCGTTGGAGGGACAGGGAATTATGGCTACACCTTC
-	-	TRBV5-1	TRBJ1-5	CASSLVAGNQPQHF	TGCGCCAGCAGCTTGGTCGCAGGGAATCAGCCCCAGCATTTT
-	-	TRBV12-3/TRBV12-4	TRBJ1-1	CASSLEVSTAFF	TGTGCCAGCAGTTTGGAGGTCTCTACGGCTTTCTTT
-	TRBD1	TRBV7-9	TRBJ2-1	CASSSAGTGDYEQFF	TGTGCCAGCAGCTCGGCCGGGACAGGGGACTATGAGCAGTTCTTC
-	-	TRBV19	TRBJ2-2	CASSITGNTGELFF	TGTGCCAGTAGTATCACAGGGAACACCGGGGAGCTGTTTTTT
-	TRBD2	TRBV10-2	TRBJ2-7	CASSEERRLAGEQYF	TGCGCCAGCAGTGAAGAAAGGCGCCTAGCGGGTGAGCAGTACTTC
-	TRBD1	TRBV5-1	TRBJ1-4	CASSRVDRGNEKLFF	TGCGCCAGCAGCCGGGTGGACAGGGGTAATGAAAAACTGTTTTTT
-	TRBD1	TRBV12-3/TRBV12-4	TRBJ2-7	CASSFAGGDEQYF	TGTGCCAGCAGTTTTGCAGGGGGCGACGAGCAGTACTTC
-	TRBD2	TRBV2	TRBJ2-1	CASRAGAVNEQFF	TGTGCCAGCAGAGCGGGAGCGGTCAATGAGCAGTTCTTC
-	-	TRBV3-1/TRBV3-2	TRBJ1-2	CASSPGHHLDGYTF	TGTGCCAGCAGTCCTGGACACCATTTGGACGGCTACACCTTC
-	TRBD2	TRBV3-1/TRBV3-2	TRBJ2-3	CASSVAGGPSDTQYF	TGTGCCAGCAGCGTAGCGGGGGGGCCCTCAGATACGCAGTATTTT
-	TRBD1	TRBV19	TRBJ1-6	CASRDSNSPLHF	TGTGCCAGCCGGGACAGCAATTCACCCCTCCACTTT
-	-	TRBV10-3	TRBJ1-6	CAISHAGLNSPLHF	TGTGCCATCAGCCATGCAGGGCTTAATTCACCCCTCCACTTT
once	TRBD1	TRBV5-1	TRBJ2-7	CASSHGQDREQYF	TGCGCCAGCAGCCACGGACAGGATCGCGAGCAGTACTTC
few	-	TRBV5-1	TRBJ2-7	CASRDTDEQYF	TGCGCCAGCAGGGATACAGACGAGCAGTACTTC
-	TRBD2	TRBV9	TRBJ2-1	CASSLTSGGAVEQFF	TGTGCCAGCAGCCTGACTAGCGGGGGGGCCGTGGAGCAGTTCTTC
-	TRBD1	TRBV5-4	TRBJ2-1	CASSAGQVYNEQFF	TGTGCCAGCAGCGCAGGACAGGTTTACAATGAGCAGTTCTTC
-	-	TRBV10-1	TRBJ1-2	CASSGGGTGYTF	TGCGCCAGCAGTGGTGGAGGAACTGGCTACACCTTC
-	-	TRBV4-1	TRBJ1-3	CASSQDLVRGSGNTIYF	TGCGCCAGCAGCCAAGATCTGGTCCGGGGCTCTGGAAACACCATATATTTT
-	TRBD1	TRBV27	TRBJ2-7	CASQRQGSSYEQYF	TGTGCCAGCCAGAGACAGGGTAGCTCCTACGAGCAGTACTTC
-	-	TRBV19	TRBJ2-1	CASTRESSYNEQFF	TGTGCCAGTACGAGGGAGAGCTCCTACAATGAGCAGTTCTTC
-	-	TRBV28	TRBJ1-6	CASSFPPGSDQAPDSPLHF	TGTGCCAGCAGTTTTCCCCCCGGTTCTGACCAGGCCCCAGATTCACCCCTCCACTTT
-	TRBD1	TRBV18	TRBJ1-1	CASKDRSNTEAFF	TGTGCCAGCAAGGACAGGTCGAACACTGAAGCTTTCTTT
-	TRBD1	TRBV6-5	TRBJ2-7	CASSWGTGGGRYEQYF	TGTGCCAGCAGTTGGGGGACAGGGGGTGGAAGGTACGAGCAGTACTTC
few	-	TRBV5-1	TRBJ2-7	CASSPEGSPYEQYF	TGCGCCAGCAGCCCAGAGGGCTCGCCTTACGAGCAGTACTTC
-	TRBD2	TRBV9	TRBJ2-5	CASSASPHMTSGGELTQYF	TGTGCCAGCAGCGCCTCACCCCACATGACTAGCGGGGGTGAGCTAACCCAGTACTTC